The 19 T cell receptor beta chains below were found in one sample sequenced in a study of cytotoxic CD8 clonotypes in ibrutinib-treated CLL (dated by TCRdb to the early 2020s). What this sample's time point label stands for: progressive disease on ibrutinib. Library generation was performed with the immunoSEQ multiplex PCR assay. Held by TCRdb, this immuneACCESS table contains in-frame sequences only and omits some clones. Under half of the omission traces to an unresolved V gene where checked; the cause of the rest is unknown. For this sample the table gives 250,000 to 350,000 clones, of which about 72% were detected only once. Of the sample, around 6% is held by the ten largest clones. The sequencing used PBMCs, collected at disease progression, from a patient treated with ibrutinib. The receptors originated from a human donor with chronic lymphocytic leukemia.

This CDR3 reads CASSPGRTTYEQYF. DNA for the CDR3: TGTGCCAGCAGTCCGGGGAGGACAACCTACGAGCAGTACTTC. The chain joins TRBV2 to TRBJ2-7, with D possibly matching TRBD2 (6 bases). The germline CDR1 and CDR2 sequences are SNHLY and FYNNEI. This CDR3 is built from 14 residues. The V end lost 5 bases, the J end lost 2 bases, and 13 bases lay between the germline ends.

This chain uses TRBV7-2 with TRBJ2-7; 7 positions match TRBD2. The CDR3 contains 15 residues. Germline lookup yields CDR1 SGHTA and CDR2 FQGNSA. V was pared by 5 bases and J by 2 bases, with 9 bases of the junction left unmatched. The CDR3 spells CASSPGRAGTYEQYF. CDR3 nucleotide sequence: TGTGCCAGCAGCCCTGGTAGAGCGGGGACCTACGAGCAGTACTTC. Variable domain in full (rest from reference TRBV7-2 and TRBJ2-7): GAGVSQSPSNKVTEKGKDVELRCDPISGHTALYWYRQSLGQGLEFLIYFQGNSAPDKSGLPSDRFSAERTGGSVSTLTIQRTQQEDSAVYLCASSPGRAGTYEQYFGPGTRLTVT.

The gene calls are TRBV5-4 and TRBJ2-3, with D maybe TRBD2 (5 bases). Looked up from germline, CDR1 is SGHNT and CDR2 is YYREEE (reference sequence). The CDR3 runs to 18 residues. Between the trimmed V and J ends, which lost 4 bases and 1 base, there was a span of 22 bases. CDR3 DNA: TGTGCCAGCAGCCCGGACGCGGGCAGAATGACTCGCACAGATACGCAGTATTTT. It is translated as CASSPDAGRMTRTDTQYF.

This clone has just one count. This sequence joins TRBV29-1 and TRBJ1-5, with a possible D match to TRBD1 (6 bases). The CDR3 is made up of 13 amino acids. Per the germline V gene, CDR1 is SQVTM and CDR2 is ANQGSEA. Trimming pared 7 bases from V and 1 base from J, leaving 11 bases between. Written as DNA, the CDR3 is TGCAGCGCCTCCACAGGGAGCAATCAGCCCCAGCATTTT. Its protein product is CSASTGSNQPQHF.

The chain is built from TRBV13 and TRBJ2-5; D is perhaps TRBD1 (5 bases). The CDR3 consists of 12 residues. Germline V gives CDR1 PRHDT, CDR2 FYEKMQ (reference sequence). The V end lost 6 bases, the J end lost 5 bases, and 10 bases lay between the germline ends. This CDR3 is CASRPWGETQYF. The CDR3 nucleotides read TGTGCCAGCAGACCCTGGGGCGAGACCCAGTACTTC.

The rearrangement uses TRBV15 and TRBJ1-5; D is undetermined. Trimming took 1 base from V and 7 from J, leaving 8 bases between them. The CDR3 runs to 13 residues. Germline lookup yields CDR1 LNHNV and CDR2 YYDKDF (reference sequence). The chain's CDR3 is CATSRAIHQPQHF. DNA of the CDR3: TGTGCCACCAGCAGAGCGATCCACCAGCCCCAGCATTTT. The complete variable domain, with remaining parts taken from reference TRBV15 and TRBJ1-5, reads DAMVIQNPRYQVTQFGKPVTLSCSQTLNHNVMYWYQQKSSQAPKLLFHYYDKDFNNEADTPDNFQSRRPNTSFCFLDIRSPGLGDTAMYLCATSRAIHQPQHFGDGTRLSIL.

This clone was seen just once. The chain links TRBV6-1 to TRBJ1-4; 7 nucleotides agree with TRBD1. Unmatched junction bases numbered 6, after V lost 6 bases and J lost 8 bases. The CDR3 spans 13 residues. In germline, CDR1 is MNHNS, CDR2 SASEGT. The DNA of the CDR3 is TGTGCCAGCAGGCAGGGGGTCGGGGAAAAACTGTTTTTT. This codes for CASRQGVGEKLFF.

CDR3 bases: TGTGCCAGCACCGAAGGCCTTAGGTGGACTGAAGCTTTCTTT. Protein product: CASTEGLRWTEAFF. This chain connects TRBV5-6 to TRBJ1-1, with D hard to call. V was pared by 6 bases and J by 5 bases, with 17 bases between. The CDR3 is 14 residues long. Germline lookup yields CDR1 SGHDT and CDR2 YYEEEE.

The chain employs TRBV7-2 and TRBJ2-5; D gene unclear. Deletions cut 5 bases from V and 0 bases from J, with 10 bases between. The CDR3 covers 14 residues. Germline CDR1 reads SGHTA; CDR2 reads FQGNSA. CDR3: CASSATMYQETQYF. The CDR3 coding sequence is TGTGCCAGCAGCGCGACGATGTACCAAGAGACCCAGTACTTC.

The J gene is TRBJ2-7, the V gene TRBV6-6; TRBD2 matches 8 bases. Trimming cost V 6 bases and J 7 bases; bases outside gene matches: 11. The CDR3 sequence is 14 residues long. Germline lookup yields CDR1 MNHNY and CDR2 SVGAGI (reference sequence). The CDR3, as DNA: TGTGCCAGCAGGTTAACGGGAGGGCTGTGGGAGCAGTACTTC. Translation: CASRLTGGLWEQYF.

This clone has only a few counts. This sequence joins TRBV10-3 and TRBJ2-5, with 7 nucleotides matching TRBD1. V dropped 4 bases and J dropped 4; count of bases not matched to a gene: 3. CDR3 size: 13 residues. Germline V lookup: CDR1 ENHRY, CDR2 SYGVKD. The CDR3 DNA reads TGTGCCATCAGTGGGGCAGGGGGAGAGACCCAGTACTTC. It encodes CAISGAGGETQYF.

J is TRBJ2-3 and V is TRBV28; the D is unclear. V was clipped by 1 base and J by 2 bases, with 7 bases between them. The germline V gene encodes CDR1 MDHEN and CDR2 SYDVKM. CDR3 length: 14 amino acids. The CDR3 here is CASSLFSSTDTQYF. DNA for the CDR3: TGTGCCAGCAGTTTATTTTCATCCACAGATACGCAGTATTTT.

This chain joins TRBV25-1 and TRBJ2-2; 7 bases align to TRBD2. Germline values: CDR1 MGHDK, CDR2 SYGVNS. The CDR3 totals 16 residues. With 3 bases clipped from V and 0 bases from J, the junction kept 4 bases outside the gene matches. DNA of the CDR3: TGTGCCAGCAGTGACCCGGGGGGAACGAACACCGGGGAGCTGTTTTTT. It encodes CASSDPGGTNTGELFF. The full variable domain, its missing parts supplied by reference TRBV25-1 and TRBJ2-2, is EADIYQTPRYLVIGTGKKITLECSQTMGHDKMYWYQQDPGMELHLIHYSYGVNSTEKGDLSSESTVSRIRTEHFPLTLESARPSHTSQYLCASSDPGGTNTGELFFGEGSRLTVL.

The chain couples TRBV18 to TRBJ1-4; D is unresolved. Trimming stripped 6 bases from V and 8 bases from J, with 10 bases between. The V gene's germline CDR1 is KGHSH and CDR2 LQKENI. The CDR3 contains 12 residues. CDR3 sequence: CASSGVGEKLFF. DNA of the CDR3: TGTGCCAGCTCCGGGGTCGGCGAAAAACTGTTTTTT.

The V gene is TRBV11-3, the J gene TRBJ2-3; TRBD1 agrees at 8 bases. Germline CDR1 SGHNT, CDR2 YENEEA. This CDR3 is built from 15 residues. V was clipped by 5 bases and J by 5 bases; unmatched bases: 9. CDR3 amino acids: CASSPGTGKGDTQYF. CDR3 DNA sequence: TGTGCCAGCAGCCCTGGGACAGGCAAAGGAGATACGCAGTATTTT.

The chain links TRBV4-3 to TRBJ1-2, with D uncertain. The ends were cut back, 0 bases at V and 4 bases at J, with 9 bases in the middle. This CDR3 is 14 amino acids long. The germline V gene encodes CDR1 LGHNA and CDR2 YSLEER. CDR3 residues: CASSQDRVSYGYTF. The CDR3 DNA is TGCGCCAGCAGCCAAGATCGGGTCAGCTATGGCTACACCTTC.

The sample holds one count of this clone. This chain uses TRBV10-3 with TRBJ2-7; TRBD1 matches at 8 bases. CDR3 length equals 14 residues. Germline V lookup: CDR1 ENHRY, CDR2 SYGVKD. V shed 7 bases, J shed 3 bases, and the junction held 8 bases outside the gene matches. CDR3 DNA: TGTGCCATCACCCCGGGACAGGCTGTCTACGAGCAGTACTTC. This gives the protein CAITPGQAVYEQYF.

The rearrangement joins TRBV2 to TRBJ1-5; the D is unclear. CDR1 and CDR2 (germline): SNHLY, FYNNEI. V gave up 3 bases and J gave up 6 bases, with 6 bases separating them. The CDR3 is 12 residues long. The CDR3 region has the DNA TGTGCCAGCAGTGACAGGTCTCAGCCCCAGCATTTT. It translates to CASSDRSQPQHF.

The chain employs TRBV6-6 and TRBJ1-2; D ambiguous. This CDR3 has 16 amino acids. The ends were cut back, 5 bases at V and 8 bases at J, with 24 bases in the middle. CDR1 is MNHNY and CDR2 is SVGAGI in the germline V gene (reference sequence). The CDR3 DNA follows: TGTGCCAGCAGTATCACCCCCCTTTGGGAGGCTCGGGGCTACACCTTC. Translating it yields CASSITPLWEARGYTF.